Listed below are T cell receptor beta chains from one sample, sequenced in a study of tumor-infiltrating lymphocytes in primary liver carcinoma. Each CDR3 protein gets one entry after TCRdb re-called the multiplex PCR reads with MiXCR. The top ten clones hold 15% to 20% of a sample with 150,000 to 200,000 distinct CDR3 sequences, approximately 86% of them seen once. The sample comprised tumor tissue from primary liver carcinoma. Source of these receptors: a man in his forties or fifties with primary liver carcinoma and hepatitis B virus infection. Both conserved end residues are part of each CDR3. D genes are given only for firm matches. Size values are once, few and many counts, or a class for expanded clones, and some rows have none.

V	size	J	D	CDR3	DNA
TRBV4-1	medium-sized	TRBJ2-7	.	CASSPREELFYEQYF	TGCGCCAGCAGCCCCCGAGAGGAACTCTTCTACGAGCAGTACTTC
TRBV12-3/TRBV12-4	.	TRBJ2-5	TRBD2	CASSLYSGLVGSETQYF	TGTGCCAGCAGTTTATACTCGGGACTAGTGGGGAGCGAGACCCAGTACTTC
TRBV14	.	TRBJ2-3	.	CASSQRSRAGRPYF	TGTGCCAGCAGCCAAAGATCAAGAGCGGGTAGGCCCTATTTT
TRBV6-1	many	TRBJ1-2	.	CASSEDGGYGYTF	TGTGCCAGCAGTGAAGATGGGGGATATGGCTACACCTTC
TRBV28	many	TRBJ2-2	TRBD2	CASSLEVLAGVDTGELFF	TGTGCCAGCAGTTTAGAGGTTCTAGCGGGAGTAGACACCGGGGAGCTGTTTTTT
TRBV29-1	.	TRBJ2-1	.	CSVVWAQSGGQFF	TGCAGCGTTGTCTGGGCCCAGAGCGGTGGGCAGTTTTTC
TRBV12-3/TRBV12-4	.	TRBJ2-7	TRBD1	CASRGQGPSYGQYF	TGTGCCAGCAGGGGACAGGGACCCTCCTATGGGCAGTACTTC
TRBV18	.	TRBJ2-3	.	CDSSPIALYTQYF	TGTGACAGCTCACCCATAGCGTTGTATACGCAGTATTTT
TRBV4-1	.	TRBJ2-1	TRBD1	CASSQEAATGYNEHLF	TGCGCCAGCAGCCAAGAGGCCGCGACAGGGTACAATGAGCATCTCTTC
TRBV6-1	.	TRBJ2-6	TRBD1	CAGTGTGDAEGNVLTF	TGTGCCGGTACCGGGACAGGGGATGCTGAGGGCAACGTCCTGACTTTC
TRBV5-1	few	TRBJ2-1	TRBD2	CVSSLVAGGSYNEQFF	TGCGTCAGCAGCTTGGTAGCGGGTGGGTCCTACAATGAGCAGTTCTTC
TRBV12-3/TRBV12-4	many	TRBJ1-6	.	CASSRDMVTLHF	TGTGCCAGCAGCCGTGACATGGTCACCCTCCACTTT
TRBV29-1	.	TRBJ1-1	TRBD1	CSGTGGWGMNTEVFF	TGCAGCGGTACAGGGGGCTGGGGGATGAACACTGAAGTTTTCTTC
TRBV5-4	.	TRBJ1-6	TRBD1	CASTGQGSRLHF	TGTGCCAGCACCGGACAGGGGTCACGACTCCACTTT
TRBV6-2/TRBV6-3	.	TRBJ2-7	TRBD2	CISSYSSSGRRYEQYF	TGTATCAGCAGTTACTCGTCTAGCGGGAGGAGATACGAGCAGTACTTC
TRBV4-1	.	TRBJ2-2	.	CASRQLTISGELFF	TGCGCGAGCCGCCAACTTACCATCTCCGGGGAGCTGTTTTTT
TRBV12-3/TRBV12-4	.	TRBJ2-7	.	CVSSLSDGKQYF	TGTGTCAGCAGCTTGTCCGATGGGAAGCAGTACTTT
TRBV29-1	few	TRBJ2-3	.	CNAGKTDTQYF	TGCAACGCGGGCAAGACAGATACGCAGTATTTT
TRBV4-1	.	TRBJ1-3	.	CASSQDSPTHTGNTIYF	TGTGCCAGCAGCCAAGATTCCCCTACTCACACTGGAAACACCATATATTTT
TRBV11-1	.	TRBJ2-7	.	CASCSSGDSSYEQYF	TGTGCCAGCTGCTCATCCGGGGATTCCTCCTACGAGCAGTACTTC
TRBV29-1	.	TRBJ2-5	.	CSIDSAAGRSETQYF	TGCAGCATTGACTCCGCGGCGGGTAGGTCGGAGACCCAGTACTTC
TRBV28	.	TRBJ2-6	TRBD2	CTSSLRLASGANVLTF	TGTACCAGCAGTCTGCGACTAGCGTCTGGGGCCAACGTCCTGACTTTC
TRBV5-4	once	TRBJ2-3	.	CASNFGLANSTDTQYF	TGTGCCAGCAACTTTGGGCTAGCGAATAGCACAGATACGCAGTATTTT
TRBV4-1	.	TRBJ2-1	.	CASSQDRGGGTRVHNEQFF	TGCGCCAGCAGCCAAGACCGAGGAGGGGGGACCAGGGTTCACAATGAGCAGTTCTTC
TRBV29-1	.	TRBJ2-1	TRBD2	CSVRPAGEKYNEEFF	TGCAGCGTTCGCCCTGCGGGAGAGAAATACAATGAGGAGTTCTTC
TRBV29-1	.	TRBJ1-1	.	CSVRDTEAFF	TGTAGCGTGAGGGATACTGAAGCTTTCTTT
TRBV29-1	.	TRBJ2-4	.	CNPSWVVNNQYF	TGCAACCCATCTTGGGTGGTAAACAATCAGTACTTC
TRBV6-4	.	TRBJ2-1	.	CASSTLSGSYNEQFF	TGTGCCAGTAGTACGCTATCGGGCTCCTACAATGAGCAGTTCTTC
TRBV5-1	.	TRBJ2-6	TRBD2	CASSPREGNSGTNVLTF	TGCGCCAGCAGCCCCCGGGAGGGGAACTCTGGGACCAACGTCCTGACCTTC
TRBV29-1	.	TRBJ2-3	.	CSVEGGIGITDTQYF	TGCAGCGTTGAGGGTGGGATCGGCATCACAGATACGCAGTATTTT
TRBV11-1	.	TRBJ1-1	.	CASSLNLGIAEAFF	TGTGCCAGCAGCTTAAATCTGGGTATAGCTGAAGCTTTCTTT
TRBV6-1	.	TRBJ1-5	.	CVSRFSNQPQQF	TGTGTCAGCAGGTTCAGCAATCAGCCCCAGCAATTT
TRBV6-5	.	TRBJ2-1	.	CVTQWGLQETQFF	TGTGTCACCCAGTGGGGTCTCCAAGAGACCCAGTTCTTC
TRBV12-3/TRBV12-4	.	TRBJ2-2	.	CTSSLVPGALFF	TGTACCAGCAGTTTGGTCCCCGGGGCGCTGTTTTTT
TRBV29-1	.	TRBJ2-1	TRBD2	CSARLAGGPNEQFF	TGCAGCGCAAGACTAGCGGGAGGTCCGAATGAACAGTTCTTC
TRBV28	many	TRBJ1-1	.	CASSPRTDYTEAFF	TGTGCCAGCAGTCCCCGGACGGACTACACTGAAGCTTTCTTT
TRBV29-1	once	TRBJ2-1	.	CAGTGGYNERFF	TGCGCCGGGACCGGGGGCTACAATGAGCGGTTCTTC
TRBV5-1	.	TRBJ2-7	.	CASSLEVSYDQYF	TGCGCCAGCAGCTTGGAGGTTTCATACGACCAGTACTTC
TRBV24-1	many	TRBJ2-1	.	CATSELQGEQFF	TGTGCCACCAGTGAACTTCAAGGCGAGCAGTTCTTC
TRBV5-6	.	TRBJ1-2	.	CDSNSGEGYTF	TGTGACAGCAACTCGGGGGAAGGCTACACCTTC
TRBV6-2/TRBV6-3	.	TRBJ2-1	.	CASSPPGQRSYNEQFF	TGTGCCAGCAGTCCGCCGGGGCAGCGCTCCTACAATGAGCAGTTCTTC
TRBV11-2	.	TRBJ2-3	.	CASISGLAGVLDTQYF	TGTGCCAGCATCTCGGGATTAGCAGGAGTGTTGGATACGCAGTATTTT